These T cell receptor beta chains were read from a single sample in a study of blood T cells in healthy people across ages. TCRdb redid the calling of the 5' RACE reads with MiXCR, one entry per CDR3 protein. The sample records around 1,800,000 distinct CDR3 sequences, about two fifths being singletons. The sequencing sample was made of blood. These receptors came from a human donor in good health. CDR3s include the opening cysteine and the closing phenylalanine or tryptophan. A D gene is named only where the DNA matches it firmly. Clone size appears in some rows only: once, few, many, or a class for an expanded clone.

V	J	length	size	D	DNA	CDR3
TRBV19	TRBJ2-1	13	once	NA	TGTGCCAGTAGTATTCTTCCCCGGGATGAGCAGTTCTTC	CASSILPRDEQFF
TRBV7-2	TRBJ2-7	14	NA	NA	TGTGCCTGCAGAAGGCAGCCTAGTCAGGGCGAGCAGTACTTC	CACRRQPSQGEQYF
TRBV7-9	TRBJ2-3	15	NA	TRBD1	TGTGCCAGCAGCTTCGGCAGGGGGCCTGGAGATACGCAGTATTTT	CASSFGRGPGDTQYF
TRBV7-2	TRBJ2-1	14	NA	TRBD2	TGTGCCAGCAGCATTAGCGGGGGGGTCGATGAGCAGTTCTTC	CASSISGGVDEQFF
TRBV7-9	TRBJ1-5	16	NA	NA	TGTGCCAGCAGCTCCAGAAAGGACGGCCTTGCGGGGCCCCAGCATTTT	CASSSRKDGLAGPQHF
TRBV29-1	TRBJ2-7	12	NA	NA	TGCAGCGTTGACAGGGGTGGTTACGAGCAGTACTTC	CSVDRGGYEQYF
TRBV7-2	TRBJ1-3	16	once	NA	TGTGCCAGCAGCTTAGTCGGTACCACCTCTGGAAACACCATATATTTT	CASSLVGTTSGNTIYF
TRBV20-1	TRBJ2-3	14	NA	NA	TGCAGTGCTAGAGATCATGTAGGCACAGATACGCAGTATTTT	CSARDHVGTDTQYF
TRBV5-1	TRBJ2-5	13	few	NA	TGCGCCAGCAGCTTGGTGTTTGCAGAGACCCAGTACTTC	CASSLVFAETQYF
TRBV11-3	TRBJ2-7	12	NA	NA	TGTGCCAGCAGTCGGTTCACCTACGAGCAGTACTTC	CASSRFTYEQYF
TRBV28	TRBJ1-2	15	once	TRBD1	TGTGCCAGCAGTTTACTTCCGCCAGGGGGCGATGGCTACACCTTC	CASSLLPPGGDGYTF
TRBV21-1	TRBJ2-7	12	few	NA	TGTGCCAGTAAGGGGGCCGGCTACGAGCAGTACTTC	CASKGAGYEQYF
TRBV4-3	TRBJ2-3	13	NA	TRBD1	TGCGCCAGCAGGGACAGGGGGCAGGATACGCAGTATTTT	CASRDRGQDTQYF
TRBV29-1	TRBJ2-1	13	few	TRBD1	TGCAGCGTGGACAGGCACTCCTACAATGAGCAGTTCTTC	CSVDRHSYNEQFF
TRBV7-2	TRBJ2-5	15	NA	NA	TGTGCCAGCAGCTCACCTGGAAGGGCCAGGGAGACCCAGTACTTC	CASSSPGRARETQYF
TRBV29-1	TRBJ2-1	12	NA	NA	TGCAGCGGGGGAAACTCCTACAATGAGCAGTTCTTC	CSGGNSYNEQFF
TRBV4-3	TRBJ1-5	18	few	NA	TGCGCCAGCAGCCAAGAAATGGGGGACACCCCTGGGGGCATGCCCCAGCATTTT	CASSQEMGDTPGGMPQHF
TRBV5-4	TRBJ1-4	15	NA	NA	TGTGCCAGCAGCTCTAAGACGGCCTCAGATGAAAAACTGTTTTTT	CASSSKTASDEKLFF
TRBV6-1	TRBJ1-2	12	few	NA	TGTGCCAGCAGTGAACTTCGCTATGGCTACACCTTC	CASSELRYGYTF
TRBV13	TRBJ2-4	14	NA	NA	TGTGCCAGCAGCTTAGACCAGGGGTCGGACATTCAGTACTTC	CASSLDQGSDIQYF
TRBV7-2	TRBJ2-1	17	few	TRBD1	TGTGCCAGCAGCTTAAGCATGGGCAGGGGGCTTTACAATGAGCAGTTCTTC	CASSLSMGRGLYNEQFF
TRBV9	TRBJ2-5	12	NA	NA	TGTGCCAGCAGCGTAAGGGGAGAGATCCAGTACTTC	CASSVRGEIQYF
TRBV28	TRBJ1-2	16	NA	NA	TGTGCCAGCAGTTCGTACAGCGGACAGTTCGGCTATGGCTACACCTTC	CASSSYSGQFGYGYTF
TRBV20-1	TRBJ2-6	15	few	TRBD1	TGCAGTGCTAGACATCAGGGGGCAGGGGCCAACGTCCTGACTTTC	CSARHQGAGANVLTF
TRBV6-2/TRBV6-3	TRBJ1-2	14	NA	NA	TGTGCCAGCAGTTACTCGGACAGCCCCTATGGCTACACCTTC	CASSYSDSPYGYTF
TRBV7-2	TRBJ2-7	16	NA	NA	TGTGCCAGCAGCTTAACTACGGACAGCTCCTACAATGAGCAGTACTTC	CASSLTTDSSYNEQYF
TRBV5-6	TRBJ2-3	15	NA	TRBD1	TGTGCCAGCAGCTGGGACAGGGGGCAAAAAGATACGCAGTATTTT	CASSWDRGQKDTQYF
TRBV6-2/TRBV6-3	TRBJ2-3	14	few	NA	TGTGCCAGCAAGGTTCCGGACGGCACAGATACGCAGTATTTT	CASKVPDGTDTQYF
TRBV6-4	TRBJ1-2	14	NA	NA	TGTGCCAGCAGTGACGGGGGGCAGGACTATGGCTACACCTTC	CASSDGGQDYGYTF
TRBV29-1	TRBJ2-7	15	once	TRBD2	TGCAGCGTTGGCCTCAGACTAGCGGGGGTGGGGGAGCAGTACTTC	CSVGLRLAGVGEQYF
TRBV20-1	TRBJ2-1	18	few	NA	TGCAGTGCTAGAGATCCCGGTTTTCAGGGGGGGCCTCACAATGAGCAGTTCTTC	CSARDPGFQGGPHNEQFF
TRBV14	TRBJ2-1	18	NA	NA	TGTGCCAGCAGCCAAGATGGACCTTGGGAGCCCTCCTACAATGAGCAGTTCTTC	CASSQDGPWEPSYNEQFF
TRBV7-2	TRBJ1-5	14	NA	NA	TGTGCCAGCAGCCCAATGGCAGGGAATCAGCCCCAGCATTTT	CASSPMAGNQPQHF
TRBV20-1	TRBJ1-2	11	NA	NA	TGCAGTGCTATGGCGGGCTATGGCTACACCTTC	CSAMAGYGYTF
TRBV7-2	TRBJ2-7	15	NA	TRBD1	TGTGCCAGCAGCTTAGCGGACAGGGCAACCGACGAGCAGTACTTC	CASSLADRATDEQYF
TRBV20-1	TRBJ1-1	10	NA	NA	TGCAGTGCCCATGAGATTGAAGCTTTCTTT	CSAHEIEAFF
TRBV7-2	TRBJ2-7	15	few	TRBD1	TGTGCCAGCAGCTTCAAGGGGGACAGCTCCTACGAGCAGTACTTC	CASSFKGDSSYEQYF
TRBV4-3	TRBJ1-1	16	NA	NA	TGCGCCAGCAGCCAAGAAAGGAACAGGATGAACACTGAAGCTTTCTTT	CASSQERNRMNTEAFF
TRBV28	TRBJ2-7	13	NA	NA	TGTGCCAGCAGTTCAGCAACCAGCTACGAGCAGTACTTC	CASSSATSYEQYF
TRBV7-2	TRBJ1-2	13	NA	TRBD1	TGTGCCAGCAAACGAGACAGGGGGCAAATGTACACCTTC	CASKRDRGQMYTF
TRBV18	TRBJ1-1	13	NA	NA	TGTGCCAGCTCAACGAGAGACGGCGATGAAGCTTTCTTT	CASSTRDGDEAFF
TRBV29-1	TRBJ2-3	13	NA	NA	TGCAGCGCCGACGAAGAGAGCACAGATACGCAGTATTTT	CSADEESTDTQYF